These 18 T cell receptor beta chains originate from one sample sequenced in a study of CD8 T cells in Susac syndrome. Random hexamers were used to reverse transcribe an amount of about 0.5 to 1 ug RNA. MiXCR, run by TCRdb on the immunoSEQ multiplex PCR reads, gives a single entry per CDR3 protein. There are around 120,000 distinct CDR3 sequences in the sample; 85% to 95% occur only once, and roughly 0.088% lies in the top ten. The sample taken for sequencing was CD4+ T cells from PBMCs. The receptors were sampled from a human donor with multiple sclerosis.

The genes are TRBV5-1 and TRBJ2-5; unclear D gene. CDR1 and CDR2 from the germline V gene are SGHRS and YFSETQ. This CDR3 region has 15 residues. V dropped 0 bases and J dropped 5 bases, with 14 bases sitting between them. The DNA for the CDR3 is TGCGCCAGCAGCTTGGATGGCGCCACCGGGGAGACCCAGTACTTC. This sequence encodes CASSLDGATGETQYF.

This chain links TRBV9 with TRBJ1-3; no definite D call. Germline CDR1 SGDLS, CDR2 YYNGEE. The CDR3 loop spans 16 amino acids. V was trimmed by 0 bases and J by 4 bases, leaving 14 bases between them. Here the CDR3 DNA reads TGTGCCAGCAGCGTAGAAGTGGGTTCGTGGGGAAACACCATATATTTT. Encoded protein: CASSVEVGSWGNTIYF.

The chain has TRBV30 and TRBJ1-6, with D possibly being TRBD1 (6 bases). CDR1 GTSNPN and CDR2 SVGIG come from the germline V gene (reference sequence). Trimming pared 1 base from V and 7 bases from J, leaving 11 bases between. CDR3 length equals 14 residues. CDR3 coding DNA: TGTGCCTGGAGTGGTTGGCAGGGGAATTCACCCCTCCACTTT. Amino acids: CAWSGWQGNSPLHF.

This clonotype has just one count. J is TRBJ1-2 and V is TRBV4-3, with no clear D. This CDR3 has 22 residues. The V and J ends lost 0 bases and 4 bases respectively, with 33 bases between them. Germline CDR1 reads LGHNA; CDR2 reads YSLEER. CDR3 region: CASSQDSVKSILMGPAGYGYTF. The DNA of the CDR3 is TGCGCCAGCAGCCAAGATTCGGTGAAGTCTATCCTGATGGGCCCGGCGGGCTATGGCTACACCTTC.

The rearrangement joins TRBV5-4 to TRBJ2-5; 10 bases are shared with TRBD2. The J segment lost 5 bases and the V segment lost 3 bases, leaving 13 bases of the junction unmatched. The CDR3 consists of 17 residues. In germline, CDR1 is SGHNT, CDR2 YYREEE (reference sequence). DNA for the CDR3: TGTGCCAGCAGCTCCCTAGATAGCGGGGGGATCCGGGAGACCCAGTACTTC. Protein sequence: CASSSLDSGGIRETQYF.

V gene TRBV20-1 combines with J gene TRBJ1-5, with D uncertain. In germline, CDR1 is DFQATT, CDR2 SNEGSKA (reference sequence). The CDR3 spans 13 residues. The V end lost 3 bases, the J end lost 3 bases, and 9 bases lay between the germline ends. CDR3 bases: TGCAGTGCTAGTCGGGGTCCCAATCAGCCCCAGCATTTT. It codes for CSASRGPNQPQHF.

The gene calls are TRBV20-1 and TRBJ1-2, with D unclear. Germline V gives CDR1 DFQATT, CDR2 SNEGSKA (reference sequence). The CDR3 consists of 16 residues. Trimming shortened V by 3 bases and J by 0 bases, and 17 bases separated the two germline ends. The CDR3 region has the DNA TGCAGTGCTAGCGGAGGTTTGACGGGGACTAACTATGGCTACACCTTC. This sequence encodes CSASGGLTGTNYGYTF.

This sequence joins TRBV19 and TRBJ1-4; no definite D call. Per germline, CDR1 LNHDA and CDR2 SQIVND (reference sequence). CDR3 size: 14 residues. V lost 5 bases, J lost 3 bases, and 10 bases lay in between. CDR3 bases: TGTGCCAGTAGTCCGTCCCCAGCTAATGAAAAACTGTTTTTT. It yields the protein CASSPSPANEKLFF.

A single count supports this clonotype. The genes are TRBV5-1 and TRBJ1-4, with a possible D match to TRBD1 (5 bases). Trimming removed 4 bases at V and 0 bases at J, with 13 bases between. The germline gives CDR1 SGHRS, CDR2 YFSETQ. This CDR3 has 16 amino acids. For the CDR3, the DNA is TGCGCCAGCAGCAGATCCGACAGAACAACTAATGAAAAACTGTTTTTT. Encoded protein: CASSRSDRTTNEKLFF.

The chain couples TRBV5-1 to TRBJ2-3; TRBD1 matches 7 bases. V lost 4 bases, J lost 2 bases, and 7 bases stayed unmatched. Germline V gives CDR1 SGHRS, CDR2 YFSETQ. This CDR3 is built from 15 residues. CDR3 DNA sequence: TGCGCCAGCAGCCAACTGGGACAGAACACAGATACGCAGTATTTT. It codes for CASSQLGQNTDTQYF.

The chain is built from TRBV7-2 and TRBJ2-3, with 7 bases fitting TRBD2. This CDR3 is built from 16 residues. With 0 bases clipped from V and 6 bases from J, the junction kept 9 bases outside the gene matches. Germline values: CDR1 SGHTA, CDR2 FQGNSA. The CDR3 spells CASSLAARGRGDTQYF. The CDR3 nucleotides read TGTGCCAGCAGCTTAGCAGCTAGAGGGCGGGGGGATACGCAGTATTTT. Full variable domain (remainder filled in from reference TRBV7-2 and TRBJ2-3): GAGVSQSPSNKVTEKGKDVELRCDPISGHTALYWYRQSLGQGLEFLIYFQGNSAPDKSGLPSDRFSAERTGGSVSTLTIQRTQQEDSAVYLCASSLAARGRGDTQYFGPGTRLTVL.

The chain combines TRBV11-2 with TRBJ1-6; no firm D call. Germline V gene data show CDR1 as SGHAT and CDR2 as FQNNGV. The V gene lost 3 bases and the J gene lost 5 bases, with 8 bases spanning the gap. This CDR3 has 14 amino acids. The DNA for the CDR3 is TGTGCCAGCAGCTTCAGGCTGGATAATTCACCCCTCCACTTT. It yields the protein CASSFRLDNSPLHF.

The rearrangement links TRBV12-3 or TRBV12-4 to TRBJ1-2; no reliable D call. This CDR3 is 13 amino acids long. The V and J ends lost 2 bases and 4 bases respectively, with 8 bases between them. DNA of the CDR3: TGTGCCAGCAGTTTACGTCAGTCCTATGGCTACACCTTC. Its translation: CASSLRQSYGYTF.

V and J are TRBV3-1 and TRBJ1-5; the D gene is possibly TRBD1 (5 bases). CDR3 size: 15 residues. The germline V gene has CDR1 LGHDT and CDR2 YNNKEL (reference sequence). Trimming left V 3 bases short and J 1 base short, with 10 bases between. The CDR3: CASSQGRMSNQPQHF. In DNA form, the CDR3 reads TGTGCCAGCAGCCAGGGGCGAATGAGCAATCAGCCCCAGCATTTT.

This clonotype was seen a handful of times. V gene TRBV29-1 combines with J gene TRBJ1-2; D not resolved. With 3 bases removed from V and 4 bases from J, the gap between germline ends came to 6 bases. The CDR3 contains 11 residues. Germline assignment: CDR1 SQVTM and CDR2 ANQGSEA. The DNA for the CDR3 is TGCAGCGTTGAGCGGGCCTATGGCTACACCTTC. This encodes CSVERAYGYTF.

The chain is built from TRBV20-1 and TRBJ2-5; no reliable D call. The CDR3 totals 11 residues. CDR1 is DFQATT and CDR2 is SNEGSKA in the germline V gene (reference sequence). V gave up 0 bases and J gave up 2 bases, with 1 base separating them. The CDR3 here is CSAREQETQYF. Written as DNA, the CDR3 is TGCAGTGCTAGAGAACAAGAGACCCAGTACTTC.

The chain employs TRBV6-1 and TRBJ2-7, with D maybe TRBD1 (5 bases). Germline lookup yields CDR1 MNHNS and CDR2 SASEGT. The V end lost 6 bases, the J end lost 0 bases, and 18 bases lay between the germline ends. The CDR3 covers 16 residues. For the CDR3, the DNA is TGTGCCAGCAGCCCCGGACAAAAGTATTACTCCTACGAGCAGTACTTC. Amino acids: CASSPGQKYYSYEQYF.

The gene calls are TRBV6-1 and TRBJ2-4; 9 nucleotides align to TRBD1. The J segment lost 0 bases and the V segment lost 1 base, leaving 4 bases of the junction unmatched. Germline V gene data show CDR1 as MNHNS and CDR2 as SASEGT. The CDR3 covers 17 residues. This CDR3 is CASSEGQGGLAKNIQYF. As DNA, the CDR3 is TGTGCCAGCAGTGAAGGACAGGGGGGCCTAGCCAAAAACATTCAGTACTTC.